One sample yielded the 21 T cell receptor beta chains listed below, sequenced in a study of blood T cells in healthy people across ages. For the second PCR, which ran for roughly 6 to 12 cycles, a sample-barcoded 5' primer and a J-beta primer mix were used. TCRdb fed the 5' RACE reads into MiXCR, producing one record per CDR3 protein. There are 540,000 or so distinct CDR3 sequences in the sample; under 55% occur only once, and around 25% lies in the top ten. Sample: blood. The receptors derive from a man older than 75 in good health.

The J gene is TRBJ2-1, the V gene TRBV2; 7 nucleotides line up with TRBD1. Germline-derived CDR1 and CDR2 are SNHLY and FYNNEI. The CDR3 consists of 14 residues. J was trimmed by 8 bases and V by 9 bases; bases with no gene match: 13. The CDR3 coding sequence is TGTGCCAGTCTAGGACAGGTAACAAATGATGAGCAGTTCTTC. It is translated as CASLGQVTNDEQFF.

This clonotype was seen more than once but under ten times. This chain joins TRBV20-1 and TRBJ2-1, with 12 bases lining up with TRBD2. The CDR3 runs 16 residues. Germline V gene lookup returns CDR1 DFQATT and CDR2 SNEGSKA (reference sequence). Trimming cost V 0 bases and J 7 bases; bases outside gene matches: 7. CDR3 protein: CSARDFTSGGHNEQFF. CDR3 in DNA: TGCAGTGCTAGAGATTTTACTAGCGGGGGGCATAATGAGCAGTTCTTC.

The CDR3 DNA follows: TGTGCCAGCAGCCCTCTGGGGGGCGGGAGCGGCAAAAACATTCAGTACTTC. Translation: CASSPLGGGSGKNIQYF. The chain links TRBV7-9 to TRBJ2-4; D may be TRBD2 (7 bases). Germline V gene data show CDR1 as SEHNR and CDR2 as FQNEAQ (reference sequence). Trimming cost V 5 bases and J 3 bases, with 20 bases left between them. The length of the CDR3 is 17 residues.

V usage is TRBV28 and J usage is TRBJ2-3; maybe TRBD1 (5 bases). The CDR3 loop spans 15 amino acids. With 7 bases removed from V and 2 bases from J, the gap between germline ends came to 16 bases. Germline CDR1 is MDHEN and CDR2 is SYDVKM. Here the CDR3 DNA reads TGTGCCAGCAACGAAAGGGGCCAGCACACAGATACGCAGTATTTT. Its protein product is CASNERGQHTDTQYF.

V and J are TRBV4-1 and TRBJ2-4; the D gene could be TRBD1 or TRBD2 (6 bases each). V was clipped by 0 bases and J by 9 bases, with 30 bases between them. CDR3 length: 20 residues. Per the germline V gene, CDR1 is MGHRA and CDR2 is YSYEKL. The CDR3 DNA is TGCGCCAGCAGCCAAGAGTCGGTAAGGACGACAGGCGCCGGGAGTTCCATTCAGTACTTC. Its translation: CASSQESVRTTGAGSSIQYF.

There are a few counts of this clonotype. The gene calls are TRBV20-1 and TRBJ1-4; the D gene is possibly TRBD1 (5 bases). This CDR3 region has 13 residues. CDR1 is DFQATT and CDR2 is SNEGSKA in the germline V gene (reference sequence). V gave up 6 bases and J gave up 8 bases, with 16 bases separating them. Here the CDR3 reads CSANGHGREKLFF. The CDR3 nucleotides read TGCAGTGCCAACGGACACGGACGAGAAAAACTGTTTTTT.

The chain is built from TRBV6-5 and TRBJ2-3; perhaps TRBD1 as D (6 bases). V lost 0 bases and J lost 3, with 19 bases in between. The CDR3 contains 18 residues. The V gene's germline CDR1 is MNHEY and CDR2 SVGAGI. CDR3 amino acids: CASSYSSGRGRGTDTQYF. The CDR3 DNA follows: TGTGCCAGCAGTTACTCCTCTGGCAGGGGTAGGGGGACAGATACGCAGTATTTT.

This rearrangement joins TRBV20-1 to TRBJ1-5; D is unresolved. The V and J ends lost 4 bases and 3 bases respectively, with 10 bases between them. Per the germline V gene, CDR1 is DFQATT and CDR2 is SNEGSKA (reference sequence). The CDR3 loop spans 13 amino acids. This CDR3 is CSAKRPYNQPQHF. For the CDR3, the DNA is TGCAGTGCTAAGCGACCTTACAATCAGCCCCAGCATTTT.

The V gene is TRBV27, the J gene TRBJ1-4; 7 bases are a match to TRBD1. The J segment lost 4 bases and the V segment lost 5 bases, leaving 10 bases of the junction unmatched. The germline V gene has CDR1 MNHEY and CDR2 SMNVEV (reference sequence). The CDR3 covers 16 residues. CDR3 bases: TGTGCCAGCAGTCCTACCACAGGGGTCTTTAATGAAAAACTGTTTTTT. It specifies CASSPTTGVFNEKLFF.

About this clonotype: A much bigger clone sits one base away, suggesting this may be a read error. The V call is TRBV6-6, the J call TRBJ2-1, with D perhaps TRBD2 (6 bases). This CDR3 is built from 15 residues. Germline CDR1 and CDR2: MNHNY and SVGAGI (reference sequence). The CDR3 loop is CVSSDTGLIYNEQFF. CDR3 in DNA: TGTGTCAGCAGTGATACGGGACTCATCTACAATGAGCAGTTCTTC.

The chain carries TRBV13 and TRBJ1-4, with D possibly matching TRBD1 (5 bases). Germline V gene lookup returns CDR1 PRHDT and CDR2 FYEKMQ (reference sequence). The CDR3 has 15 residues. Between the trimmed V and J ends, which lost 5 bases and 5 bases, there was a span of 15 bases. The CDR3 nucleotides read TGTGCCAGCAGCCCAGGGACGGGATGGAATGAAAAACTGTTTTTT. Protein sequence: CASSPGTGWNEKLFF.

As DNA, the CDR3 is TGTGCCAGCAGCCAAGATAGGAATAGGGCTTTCTTT. It specifies CASSQDRNRAFF. The V call is TRBV14, the J call TRBJ1-1, with D hard to call. CDR3 length equals 12 residues. Looked up from germline, CDR1 is SGHDN and CDR2 is FVKESK. Trimming left V 0 bases short and J 11 bases short, with 10 bases between.

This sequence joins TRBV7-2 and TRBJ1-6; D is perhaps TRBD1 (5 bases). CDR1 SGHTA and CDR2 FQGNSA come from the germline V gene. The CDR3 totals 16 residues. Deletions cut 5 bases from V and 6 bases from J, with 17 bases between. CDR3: CASSPQTFGANSPLHF. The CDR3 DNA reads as TGTGCCAGCAGCCCCCAGACGTTTGGGGCTAATTCACCCCTCCACTTT.

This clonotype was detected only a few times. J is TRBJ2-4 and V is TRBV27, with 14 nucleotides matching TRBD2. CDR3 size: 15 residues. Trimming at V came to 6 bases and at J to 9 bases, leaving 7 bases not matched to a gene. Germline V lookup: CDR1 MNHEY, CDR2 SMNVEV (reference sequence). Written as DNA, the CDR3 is TGTGCCAGCAGGACTAGCGGGAGGGCCCTGGGCATTCAGTACTTC. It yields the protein CASRTSGRALGIQYF.

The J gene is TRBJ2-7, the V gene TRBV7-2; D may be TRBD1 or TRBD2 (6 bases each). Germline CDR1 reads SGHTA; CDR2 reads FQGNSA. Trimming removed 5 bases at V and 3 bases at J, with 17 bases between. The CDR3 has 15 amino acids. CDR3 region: CASSGGTISVYEQYF. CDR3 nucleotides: TGTGCCAGCAGCGGCGGGACAATAAGCGTCTACGAGCAGTACTTC.

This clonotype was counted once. The CDR3 region is CAISEVAGDGNEQFF. CDR3 nucleotide sequence: TGTGCCATCAGTGAGGTCGCGGGGGATGGCAATGAGCAGTTCTTC. The rearrangement uses TRBV10-3 and TRBJ2-1; 7 bases match TRBD2. The germline V gene encodes CDR1 ENHRY and CDR2 SYGVKD. The CDR3 extends over 15 amino acids. Germline trimming cut 2 bases from V and 6 bases from J; bases unmatched to any gene: 7.

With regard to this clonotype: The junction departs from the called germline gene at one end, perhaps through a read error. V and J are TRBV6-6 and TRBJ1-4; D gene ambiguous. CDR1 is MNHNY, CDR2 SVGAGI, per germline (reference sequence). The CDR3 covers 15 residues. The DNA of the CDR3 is TGTGCCGGCAGTTCCGTCGGAACAGTAGATGAAAAACTGTTTTTT. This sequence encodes CAGSSVGTVDEKLFF.

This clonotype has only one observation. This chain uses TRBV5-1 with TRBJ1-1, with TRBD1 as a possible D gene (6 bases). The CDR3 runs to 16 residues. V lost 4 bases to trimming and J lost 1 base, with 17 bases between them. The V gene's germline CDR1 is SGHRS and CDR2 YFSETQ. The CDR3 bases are TGCGCCAGCAGCAGTGTCTTCCGGGGGCCGAACACTGAAGCTTTCTTT. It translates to CASSSVFRGPNTEAFF.

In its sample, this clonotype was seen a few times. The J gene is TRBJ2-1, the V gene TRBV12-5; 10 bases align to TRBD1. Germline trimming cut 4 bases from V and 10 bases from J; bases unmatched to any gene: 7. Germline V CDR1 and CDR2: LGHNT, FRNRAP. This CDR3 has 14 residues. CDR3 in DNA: TGTGCTAGTGGTTGGGGGGGGGGACAGGGGGAGCAGTTCTTC. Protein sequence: CASGWGGGQGEQFF.

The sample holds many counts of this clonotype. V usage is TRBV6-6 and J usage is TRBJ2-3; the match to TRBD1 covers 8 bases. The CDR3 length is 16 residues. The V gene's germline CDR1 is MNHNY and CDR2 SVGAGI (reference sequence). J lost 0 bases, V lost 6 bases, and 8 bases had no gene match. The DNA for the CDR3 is TGTGCCAGCAGGCCCCCCGGGACAGGTAGCACAGATACGCAGTATTTT. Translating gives CASRPPGTGSTDTQYF.

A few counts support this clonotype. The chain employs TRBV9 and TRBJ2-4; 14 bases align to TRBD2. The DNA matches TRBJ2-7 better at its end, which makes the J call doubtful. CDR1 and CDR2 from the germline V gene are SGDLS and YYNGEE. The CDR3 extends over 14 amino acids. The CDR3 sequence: CASRGTSGSGEQYF. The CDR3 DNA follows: TGTGCCAGCCGCGGGACTAGCGGGAGCGGCGAGCAGTACTTC.